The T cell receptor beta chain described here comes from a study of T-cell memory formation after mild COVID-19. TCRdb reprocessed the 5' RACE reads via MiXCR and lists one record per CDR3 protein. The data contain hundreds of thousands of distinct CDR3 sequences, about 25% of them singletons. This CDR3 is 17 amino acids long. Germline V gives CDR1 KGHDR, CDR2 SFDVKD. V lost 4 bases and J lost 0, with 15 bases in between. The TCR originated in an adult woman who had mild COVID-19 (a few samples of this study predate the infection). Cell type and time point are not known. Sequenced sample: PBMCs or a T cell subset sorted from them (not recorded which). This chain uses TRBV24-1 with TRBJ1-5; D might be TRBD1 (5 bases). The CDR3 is CATSESRGRYSNQPQHF. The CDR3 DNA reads TGTGCCACCAGTGAGTCCCGGGGCCGGTATAGCAATCAGCCCCAGCATTTT.